A single sample gave rise to the 14 T cell receptor beta chains below, sequenced in a study of blood T cell repertoires in COVID-19. The protocol was immunoSEQ multiplex PCR, while the TCRdb copy is restricted to in-frame clones and leaves out a portion. The profile shows 130,000 to 150,000 clones, around 87% of them singletons. Source material: peripheral blood. Source of these receptors: a man aged 18 to 29 with COVID-19, enrolled during active disease.

The rearrangement joins TRBV29-1 to TRBJ2-1; 7 nucleotides line up with TRBD2. J lost 4 bases, V lost 7 bases, and 10 bases had no gene match. Looked up from germline, CDR1 is SQVTM and CDR2 is ANQGSEA. The CDR3 totals 14 residues. The CDR3 is CSARGSGLYNEQFF. The CDR3 DNA sequence: TGCAGCGCCCGCGGTAGCGGGCTTTACAATGAGCAGTTCTTC.

V usage is TRBV28 and J usage is TRBJ2-3, with 9 bases identical to TRBD1. The length of the CDR3 is 16 residues. V was pared by 3 bases and J by 4 bases, with 8 bases of the junction left unmatched. Germline CDR1 is MDHEN and CDR2 is SYDVKM. The CDR3 nucleotides read TGTGCCAGCAGTTTGATCACAGGGGGCGCATCAGATACGCAGTATTTT. Translation: CASSLITGGASDTQYF.

V gene TRBV6-2 or TRBV6-3 combines with J gene TRBJ2-7, with D unresolved. This CDR3 spans 12 amino acids. Germline V gives CDR1 MNHEY, CDR2 SVGEGT. The V end lost 2 bases, the J end lost 3 bases, and 5 bases lay between the germline ends. CDR3 DNA: TGTGCCAGCAGTTACCCCCTCTACGAGCAGTACTTC. It is translated as CASSYPLYEQYF.

This chain joins TRBV19 and TRBJ1-5; D gene ambiguous. Trimming took off 1 base at V and 2 bases at J, with 9 bases between the two ends. CDR3 length: 15 amino acids. Germline V lookup: CDR1 LNHDA, CDR2 SQIVND (reference sequence). CDR3 DNA sequence: TGTGCCAGTAGTATAGTTGAGGCGGGCAATCAGCCCCAGCATTTT. Amino acids: CASSIVEAGNQPQHF. Full variable domain (remainder filled in from reference TRBV19 and TRBJ1-5): DGGITQSPKYLFRKEGQNVTLSCEQNLNHDAMYWYRQDPGQGLRLIYYSQIVNDFQKGDIAEGYSVSREKKESFPLTVTSAQKNPTAFYLCASSIVEAGNQPQHFGDGTRLSIL.

The chain combines TRBV6-2 or TRBV6-3 with TRBJ2-7; 15 bases are shared with TRBD2. The germline gives CDR1 MNHEY, CDR2 SVGEGT. The junction had 18 bases not matched to a gene; V was cut back by 4 bases and J by 2 bases. The CDR3 runs 21 residues. The CDR3 DNA reads TGTGCCAGCAGTTCACAGCCCCCCGGGACTAGCGGGAGGCCCCTCCCCTACGAGCAGTACTTC. Encoded protein: CASSSQPPGTSGRPLPYEQYF.

The chain employs TRBV7-8 and TRBJ2-7; 7 nucleotides match TRBD2. There are 17 residues in the CDR3. V gave up 2 bases and J gave up 5 bases; unmatched junction bases: 15. CDR1 is SGHVS, CDR2 FQNEAQ, per germline. The CDR3 region has the DNA TGTGCCAGCAGCTTAAGGCCTAGCGGTCTCCAGGGCCACGAGCAGTACTTC. Amino acids: CASSLRPSGLQGHEQYF.

The J gene is TRBJ2-7, the V gene TRBV4-3; TRBD2 is a possible D gene (6 bases). The germline CDR1 and CDR2 sequences are LGHNA and YSLEER. The CDR3 is 13 residues long. V was shortened by 0 bases and J by 4 bases, with 7 bases between the two germline ends. This CDR3 reads CASSQDRGYEQYF. The CDR3 nucleotides read TGCGCCAGCAGCCAAGATCGGGGGTACGAGCAGTACTTC.

V is TRBV7-2 and J is TRBJ2-7; 7 nucleotides line up with TRBD1. With 5 bases clipped from V and 1 base from J, the junction kept 8 bases outside the gene matches. This CDR3 contains 15 residues. Germline V gene data show CDR1 as SGHTA and CDR2 as FQGNSA. The CDR3 loop reads CASSRDRVPSYEQYF. The CDR3 nucleotides read TGTGCCAGCAGCCGCGACAGGGTACCTTCCTACGAGCAGTACTTC.

This rearrangement joins TRBV24-1 to TRBJ2-1, with a tentative D call TRBD1 (5 bases). The CDR3 is 12 residues long. Trimming cost V 8 bases and J 7 bases, with 11 bases left between them. Germline V gives CDR1 KGHDR, CDR2 SFDVKD. The CDR3 protein is CATTDAGNEQFF. The CDR3 DNA is TGTGCCACCACCGATGCAGGGAATGAGCAGTTCTTC.

The chain couples TRBV2 to TRBJ2-7, with TRBD2 as a possible D gene (5 bases). The length of the CDR3 is 17 residues. Germline V CDR1 and CDR2: SNHLY, FYNNEI. Trimming took off 4 bases at V and 0 bases at J, with 19 bases between the two ends. CDR3 sequence reads: CASSVPPDWRASYEQYF. The CDR3 nucleotides read TGTGCCAGCAGTGTGCCTCCGGACTGGCGGGCCTCCTACGAGCAGTACTTC.

This clone was seen ten or more times. The CDR3 region has the DNA TGTGCCAGCAGCTTAGTTCGGGGGACTTCCTACAATGAGCAGTTCTTC. Translating it yields CASSLVRGTSYNEQFF. The chain recombines TRBV7-9 with TRBJ2-1; D possibly corresponds to TRBD2 (6 bases). Germline values: CDR1 SEHNR, CDR2 FQNEAQ (reference sequence). Trimming stripped 1 base from V and 1 base from J, with 11 bases between. The CDR3 sequence is 16 residues long.

The V call is TRBV5-4, the J call TRBJ1-6; 12 bases are shared with TRBD1. CDR1 SGHNT and CDR2 YYREEE come from the germline V gene (reference sequence). V gave up 4 bases and J gave up 10 bases; unmatched junction bases: 6. The CDR3 runs 15 residues. The DNA for the CDR3 is TGTGCCAGCAGCCTGGGACAGGGGGCTTTGTCACCCCTCCACTTT. Translating gives CASSLGQGALSPLHF.

In regard to this clone: Other DNA sequences in this specimen translate into the identical CDR3. The rearrangement links TRBV19 to TRBJ2-1; 11 nucleotides agree with TRBD2. CDR3 size: 15 residues. CDR1 is LNHDA and CDR2 is SQIVND in the germline V gene (reference sequence). V dropped 7 bases and J dropped 2; count of bases not matched to a gene: 4. The CDR3 is CASTVSGRAYNEQFF. The CDR3 nucleotides are TGTGCCAGTACCGTTAGCGGGAGGGCCTACAATGAGCAGTTCTTC. Filled out from reference TRBV19 and TRBJ2-1, the complete variable domain reads DGGITQSPKYLFRKEGQNVTLSCEQNLNHDAMYWYRQDPGQGLRLIYYSQIVNDFQKGDIAEGYSVSREKKESFPLTVTSAQKNPTAFYLCASTVSGRAYNEQFFGPGTRLTVL.

Here the CDR3 reads CATSDPGTGMRNEQFF. In nucleotides, the CDR3 is TGTGCCACCAGTGATCCCGGGACAGGGATGAGGAATGAGCAGTTCTTC. This chain joins TRBV24-1 and TRBJ2-1; 9 bases agree with TRBD1. Germline CDR1 is KGHDR and CDR2 is SFDVKD. Trimming at V came to 3 bases and at J to 7 bases, leaving 9 bases not matched to a gene. This CDR3 contains 16 residues.